This TCR beta chain stems from a study of T-cell memory formation after mild COVID-19 (dated by TCRdb to the early 2020s). As for the study more broadly: Most TCR sequence clusters were specific to one of the two donors. T-cell clones expanding and contracting after mild COVID-19 in two donors were tracked by longitudinal TCRalpha and TCRbeta repertoire sequencing. The cohort was made up of two young adult volunteers, one female and one male, who were previously healthy.

V is pared back by 5 bases and J by 7 bases, with 18 bases lying between the germline termini. The CDR3 sequence holds 15 residues, the cysteine and phenylalanine included. Only the CDR3 DNA stays, 45 bases, in frame from base 1. The germline V gene gives CDR1 as SGHTA and CDR2 as FQGTGA. The listed sequencing device is Illumina NovaSeq 6000. Using 5'RACE with constant-segment primers, TCRalpha and TCRbeta cDNA libraries were constructed, with sample barcodes and unique molecular identifiers added in the process. Trizol reagent was used to extract RNA from every sample. Amplification of the libraries took two PCR steps, and the second step added a second sample barcode plus Illumina TruSeq adapters. Sequencing of the libraries was done on an Illumina NovaSeq, producing 2 x 150 bp paired-end reads. In the original analysis: The reads were demultiplexed and collapsed into UMI-guided consensus sequences using migec v1.2.7. Using mixcr v2.1.11, UMI consensuses were aligned to TRA and TRB V and J templates and then assembled into clonotypes. Clonotypes were classified as expanded or contracted when called significant by both edgeR and NoisET, with noise models trained on biological replicates. edgeR calls used a false discovery rate-adjusted p below 0.01 and a log2 fold-change threshold of 1. As an exploratory analysis of dynamics, PCA with hierarchical clustering was applied to max-normalized trajectories of the 1000 most abundant clonotypes. Separately sequenced CD4+ and CD8+ repertoires were used to assign a CD4 or CD8 phenotype to each responding clone. In-frame beta chains were kept once TCRdb had trimmed the public reads at Q25 with fastp and called clones with MiXCR. When rows share a CDR3 protein, they turn into one entry using the most common DNA and genes. The V and J calls reflect TCRdb's pipeline rather than the authors' work. The sample has over 70,000 distinct CDR3 sequences on record, more than 10% of them singletons. Clones ranked in the top ten supply about 25% of the sample.

Ficoll-Paque density gradient centrifugation was the method used to isolate PBMCs. Results the study describes overall, beyond this receptor: The detection of some responding clones in pre-infection memory suggests that pre-existing cross-reactive memory T cells joined the SARS-CoV-2 response. Contracting CD4+ clones were found mainly in CM and EM memory subsets, while CD8+ clones were enriched in EMRA. The study included only a couple of mild cases, and larger cohorts that include severe cases with pre-infection samples were judged to be necessary. From day 15 to 85, contracting clones showed balanced CD4/CD8 phenotypes, whereas a second wave of clones that expanded from day 15 to 37 leaned towards CD4+. Whether the second-wave clones peaking on day 37 were SARS-CoV-2 specific was not confirmed.

This clonotype was picked up many times. No antigen is known for it. Within one base of it there is no much larger clone, and no base qualities were kept. The receptor chain draws on TRBV7-3 and TRBJ2-1; TRBD1 is possibly the D segment (6 matching bases). The sequence was collected from an adult woman who had mild COVID-19 (a few samples of this study predate the infection). The sample titles of this study are shuffled in the database, so cell type and time point are left out; the donor was told from shared clones. Sequences were obtained from PBMCs or a T cell subset sorted from them (not recorded which). The DNA is as follows: TGTGCCAGCAGCCAGGACAGCCAAGTACTTAATGAGCAGTTCTTC. This codes for CASSQDSQVLNEQFF.